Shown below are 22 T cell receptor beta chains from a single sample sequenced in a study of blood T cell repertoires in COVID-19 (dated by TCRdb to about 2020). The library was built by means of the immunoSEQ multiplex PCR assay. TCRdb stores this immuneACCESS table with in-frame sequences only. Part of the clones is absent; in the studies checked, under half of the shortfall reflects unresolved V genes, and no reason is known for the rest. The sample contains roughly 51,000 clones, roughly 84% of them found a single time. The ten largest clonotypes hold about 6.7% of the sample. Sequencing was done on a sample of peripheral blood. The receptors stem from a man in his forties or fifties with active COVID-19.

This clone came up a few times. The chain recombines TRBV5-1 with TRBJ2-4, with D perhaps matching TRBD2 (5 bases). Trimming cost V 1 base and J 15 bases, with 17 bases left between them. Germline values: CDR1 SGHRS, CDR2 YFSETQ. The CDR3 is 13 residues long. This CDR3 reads CASSLKLDSTPYF. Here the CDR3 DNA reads TGCGCCAGCAGCTTGAAATTGGACTCGACTCCGTACTTC.

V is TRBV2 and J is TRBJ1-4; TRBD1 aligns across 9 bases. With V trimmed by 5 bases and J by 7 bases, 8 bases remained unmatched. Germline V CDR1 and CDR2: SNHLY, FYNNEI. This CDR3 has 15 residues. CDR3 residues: CASSSPGTGFEKLFF. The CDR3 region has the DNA TGTGCCAGCAGTTCTCCCGGGACAGGGTTTGAAAAACTGTTTTTT. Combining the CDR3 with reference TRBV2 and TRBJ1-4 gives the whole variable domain EPEVTQTPSHQVTQMGQEVILRCVPISNHLYFYWYRQILGQKVEFLVSFYNNEISEKSEIFDDQFSVERPDGSNFTLKIRSTKLEDSAMYFCASSSPGTGFEKLFFGSGTQLSVL.

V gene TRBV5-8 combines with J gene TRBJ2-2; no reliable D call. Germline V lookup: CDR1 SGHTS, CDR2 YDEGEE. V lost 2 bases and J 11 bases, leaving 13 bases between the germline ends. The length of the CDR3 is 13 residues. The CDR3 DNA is TGTGCCAGCAGCTTTTTGGGCCCTGGCGAGCTGTTTTTT. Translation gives CASSFLGPGELFF.

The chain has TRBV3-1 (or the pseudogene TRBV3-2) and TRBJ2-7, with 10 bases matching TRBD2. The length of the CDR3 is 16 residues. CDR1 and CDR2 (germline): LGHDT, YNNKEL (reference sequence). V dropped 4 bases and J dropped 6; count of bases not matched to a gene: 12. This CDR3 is CASSPPGLAGVGEQYF. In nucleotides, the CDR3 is TGTGCCAGCAGCCCTCCAGGGCTAGCGGGGGTCGGCGAGCAGTACTTC.

The CDR3 sequence: CASSLALAGASRYEQYF. In nucleotides, the CDR3 is TGTGCCAGCAGCTTAGCACTAGCGGGAGCGAGTAGGTACGAGCAGTACTTC. V gene TRBV11-2 combines with J gene TRBJ2-7; 11 bases are a match to TRBD2. V shed 1 base and J 4 bases; nucleotides not matched to a gene: 9. The length of the CDR3 is 17 residues. CDR1 SGHAT and CDR2 FQNNGV come from the germline V gene.

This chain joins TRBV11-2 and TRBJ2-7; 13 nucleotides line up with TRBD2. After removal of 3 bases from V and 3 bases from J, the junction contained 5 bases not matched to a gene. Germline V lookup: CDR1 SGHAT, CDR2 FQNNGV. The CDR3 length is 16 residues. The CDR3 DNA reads TGTGCCAGCAGCTTCGACGGACTAGCGGGAGTCTACGAGCAGTACTTC. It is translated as CASSFDGLAGVYEQYF.

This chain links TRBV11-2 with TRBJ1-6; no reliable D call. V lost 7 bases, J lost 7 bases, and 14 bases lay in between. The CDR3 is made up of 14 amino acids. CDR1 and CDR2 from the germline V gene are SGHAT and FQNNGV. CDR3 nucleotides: TGTGCCAGCACCACCGAAATACTAAATTCACCCCTCCACTTT. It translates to CASTTEILNSPLHF.

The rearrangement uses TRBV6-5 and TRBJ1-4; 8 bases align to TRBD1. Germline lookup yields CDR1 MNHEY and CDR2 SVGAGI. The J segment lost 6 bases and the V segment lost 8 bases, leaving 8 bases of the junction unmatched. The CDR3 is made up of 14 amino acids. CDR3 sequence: CASGRTGSYEKLFF. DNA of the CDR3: TGTGCCAGCGGTAGGACAGGGTCGTATGAAAAACTGTTTTTT.

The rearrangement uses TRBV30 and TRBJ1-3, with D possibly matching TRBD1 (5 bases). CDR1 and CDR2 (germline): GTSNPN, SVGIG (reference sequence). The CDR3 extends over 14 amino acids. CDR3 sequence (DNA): TGTGCTCGGAGGGGCCCACAAAGTGGAAACACCATATATTTT. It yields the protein CARRGPQSGNTIYF.

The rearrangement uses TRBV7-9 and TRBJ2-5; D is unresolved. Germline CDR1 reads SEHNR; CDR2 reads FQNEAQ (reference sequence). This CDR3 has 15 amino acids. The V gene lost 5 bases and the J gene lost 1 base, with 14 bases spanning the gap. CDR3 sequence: CASSVTPRPQETQYF. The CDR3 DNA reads TGTGCCAGCAGCGTAACGCCTAGGCCCCAAGAGACCCAGTACTTC. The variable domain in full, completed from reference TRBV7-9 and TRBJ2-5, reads DTGVSQNPRHKITKRGQNVTFRCDPISEHNRLYWYRQTLGQGPEFLTYFQNEAQLEKSRLLSDRFSAERPKGSFSTLEIQRTEQGDSAMYLCASSVTPRPQETQYFGPGTRLLVL.

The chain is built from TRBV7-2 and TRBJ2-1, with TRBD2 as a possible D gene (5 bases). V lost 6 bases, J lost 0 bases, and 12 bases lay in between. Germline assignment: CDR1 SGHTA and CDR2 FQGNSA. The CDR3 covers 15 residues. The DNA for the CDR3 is TGTGCCAGCAGTCCCCCGGGAAGCTCCTACAATGAGCAGTTCTTC. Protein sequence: CASSPPGSSYNEQFF.

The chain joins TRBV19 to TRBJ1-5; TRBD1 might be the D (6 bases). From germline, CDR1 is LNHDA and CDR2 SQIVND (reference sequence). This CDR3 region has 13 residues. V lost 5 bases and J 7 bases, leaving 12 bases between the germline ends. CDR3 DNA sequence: TGTGCCAGTAGTGGAACAGGGTACCAGCCCCAGCATTTT. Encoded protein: CASSGTGYQPQHF.

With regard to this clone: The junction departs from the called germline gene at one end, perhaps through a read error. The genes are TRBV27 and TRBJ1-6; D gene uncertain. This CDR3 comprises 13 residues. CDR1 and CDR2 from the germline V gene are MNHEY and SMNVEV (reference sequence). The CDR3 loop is CATSRKTDSPLHF. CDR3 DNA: TGTGCCACCAGTCGCAAAACGGATTCACCCCTCCACTTT.

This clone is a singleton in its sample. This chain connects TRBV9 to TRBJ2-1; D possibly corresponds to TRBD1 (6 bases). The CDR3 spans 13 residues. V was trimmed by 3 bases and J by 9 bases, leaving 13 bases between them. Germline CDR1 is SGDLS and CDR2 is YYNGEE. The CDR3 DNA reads TGTGCCAGCAGCGCCACAGGGACGGGTGAGCAGTTCTTC. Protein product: CASSATGTGEQFF.

CDR3 protein: CATGATGTDTQYF. In DNA form, the CDR3 reads TGTGCCACCGGGGCCACAGGTACAGATACGCAGTATTTT. This chain links TRBV24-1 with TRBJ2-3; tentatively, D is TRBD1 (5 bases). The germline CDR1 and CDR2 sequences are KGHDR and SFDVKD. This CDR3 has 13 amino acids. Deletions cut 9 bases from V and 3 bases from J, with 12 bases between.

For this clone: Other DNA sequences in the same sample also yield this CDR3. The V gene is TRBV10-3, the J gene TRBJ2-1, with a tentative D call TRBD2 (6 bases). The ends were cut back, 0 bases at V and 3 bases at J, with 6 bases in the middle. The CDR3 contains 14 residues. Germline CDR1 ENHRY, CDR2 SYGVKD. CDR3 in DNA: TGTGCCATCAGTGAGTCTAGCGGCTACAATGAGCAGTTCTTC. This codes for CAISESSGYNEQFF.

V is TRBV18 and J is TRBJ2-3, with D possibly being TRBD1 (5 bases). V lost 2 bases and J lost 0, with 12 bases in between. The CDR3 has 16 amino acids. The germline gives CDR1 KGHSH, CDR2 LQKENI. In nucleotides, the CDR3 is TGTGCCAGCTCACCAGCCTCAGGGTATAGCACAGATACGCAGTATTTT. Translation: CASSPASGYSTDTQYF.

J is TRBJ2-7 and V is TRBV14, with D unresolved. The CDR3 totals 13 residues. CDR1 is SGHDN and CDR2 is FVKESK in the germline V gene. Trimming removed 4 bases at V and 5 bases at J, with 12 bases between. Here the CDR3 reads CASSLSLSNEQYF. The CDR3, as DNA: TGTGCCAGCAGCCTTAGCCTCAGTAACGAGCAGTACTTC.

The CDR3 DNA sequence: TGTGCCAGCGTTTCTAGTTGGGGGCTCACTGAAGCTTTCTTT. This sequence encodes CASVSSWGLTEAFF. This chain connects TRBV7-8 to TRBJ1-1, with D possibly matching TRBD1 (6 bases). The V end was cut by 8 bases, the J end by 4 bases, with 17 bases between. The germline V gene encodes CDR1 SGHVS and CDR2 FQNEAQ. The CDR3 sequence is 14 residues long.

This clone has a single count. The CDR3 reads CASSLGDLAKNIQYF. The CDR3 DNA sequence: TGTGCCAGCAGCTTAGGAGATCTAGCCAAAAACATTCAGTACTTC. J is TRBJ2-4 and V is TRBV7-9, with no clear D. V was trimmed by 1 base and J by 0 bases, leaving 7 bases between them. Germline CDR1 reads SEHNR; CDR2 reads FQNEAQ (reference sequence). This CDR3 is 15 amino acids long. The full variable domain, completed using reference TRBV7-9 and TRBJ2-4, is DTGVSQNPRHKITKRGQNVTFRCDPISEHNRLYWYRQTLGQGPEFLTYFQNEAQLEKSRLLSDRFSAERPKGSFSTLEIQRTEQGDSAMYLCASSLGDLAKNIQYFGAGTRLSVL.

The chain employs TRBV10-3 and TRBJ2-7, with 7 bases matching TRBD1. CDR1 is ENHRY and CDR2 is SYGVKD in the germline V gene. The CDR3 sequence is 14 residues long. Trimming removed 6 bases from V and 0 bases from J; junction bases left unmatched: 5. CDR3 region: CAIRNGTVSYEQYF. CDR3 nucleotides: TGTGCCATCAGGAACGGGACAGTCTCCTACGAGCAGTACTTC.

As DNA, the CDR3 is TGTGCCACTACACAGGAAGCTTTCTTT. This sequence encodes CATTQEAFF. This chain links TRBV2 with TRBJ1-1; D unresolved. CDR1 is SNHLY and CDR2 is FYNNEI in the germline V gene. V was pared by 10 bases and J by 8 bases, with 8 bases between. The CDR3 length is 9 residues.